These T cell receptor beta chains were read from a single sample in a study of blood T cell repertoires in COVID-19. Sequencing used immunoSEQ multiplex PCR; TCRdb keeps in-frame clones, though not all of them. This repertoire shows about 70,000 clones, approximately 79% found once; its top ten account for approximately 6.8%. Material for sequencing was peripheral blood. The receptor source for this set is a woman in her fifties or sixties with acute or convalescent COVID-19. The CDR3 runs from the conserved cysteine through the conserved F or W.

V	J	CDR3
TRBV3-1/TRBV3-2	TRBJ2-2	CASSQLVRSTGELFF
TRBV5-1	TRBJ2-7	CASSLGGTDTNEQYF
TRBV6-5	TRBJ1-1	CASSGQTNTEAFF
TRBV3-1/TRBV3-2	TRBJ2-2	CASSQGRARVGSGELFF
TRBV18	TRBJ1-4	CASSPRTGTGENEKLFF
TRBV18	TRBJ2-6	CASSPLFRQGGSGANVLTF
TRBV28	TRBJ1-5	CASSFLLIFQPQHF
TRBV10-1	TRBJ2-7	CASSERENEQYF
TRBV5-1	TRBJ2-5	CASSQDQETQYF
TRBV28	TRBJ1-2	CASSFGGQGNGYTF
TRBV3-1/TRBV3-2	TRBJ2-7	CASSVRSVYSYEQYF
TRBV7-2	TRBJ2-2	CASSLGLAGITGELFF
TRBV14	TRBJ2-3	CASSPFTGRLGTQYF
TRBV7-3	TRBJ1-1	CASSLIYRGEAFF
TRBV18	TRBJ1-5	CASSPGQGKQPQHF
TRBV5-1	TRBJ1-2	CASSTTGGRGDGYTF
TRBV5-3	TRBJ2-2	CARTHSMANTGELFF
TRBV19	TRBJ2-1	CASSTGGGGEQFF
TRBV15	TRBJ1-1	CATKRRGENTEAFF
TRBV24-1	TRBJ1-2	CATSDKDTRLDGYTF
TRBV6-6	TRBJ1-5	CASSGPEQPQHF
TRBV5-1	TRBJ2-7	CASSFGTGNTYEQYF
TRBV9	TRBJ2-2	CASSGISPASYTGELFF
TRBV5-1	TRBJ1-2	CASSLERQGSPGYTF
TRBV7-2	TRBJ1-1	CASSLGQNTEAFF